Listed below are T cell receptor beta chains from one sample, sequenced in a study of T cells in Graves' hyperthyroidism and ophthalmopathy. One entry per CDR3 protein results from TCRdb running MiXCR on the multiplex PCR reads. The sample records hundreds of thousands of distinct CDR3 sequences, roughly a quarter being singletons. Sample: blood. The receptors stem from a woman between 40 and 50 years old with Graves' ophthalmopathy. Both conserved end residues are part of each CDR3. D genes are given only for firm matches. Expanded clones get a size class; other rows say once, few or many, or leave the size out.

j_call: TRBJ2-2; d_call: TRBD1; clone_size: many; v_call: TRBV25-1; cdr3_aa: CASSGHRGRTGELFF; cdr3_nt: TGTGCCAGCAGTGGGCACAGGGGGCGCACCGGGGAGCTGTTTTTT
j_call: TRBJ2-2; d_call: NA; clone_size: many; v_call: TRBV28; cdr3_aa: CASSYPLRALNTGGLFF; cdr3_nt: TGTGCCAGCAGTTATCCTCTTCGGGCATTGAACACCGGGGGGCTGTTTTTT
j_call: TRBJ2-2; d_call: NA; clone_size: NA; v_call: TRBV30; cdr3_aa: CAWSGGDANTGELFF; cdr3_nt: TGTGCCTGGAGTGGGGGAGACGCGAACACCGGGGAGCTGTTTTTT
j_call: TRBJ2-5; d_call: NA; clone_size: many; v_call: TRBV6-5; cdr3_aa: CASVPTGAETQYF; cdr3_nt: TGTGCCAGCGTACCGACAGGCGCAGAGACCCAGTACTTC
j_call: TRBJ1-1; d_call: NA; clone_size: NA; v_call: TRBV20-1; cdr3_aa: CSARQATADTEAFF; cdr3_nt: TGCAGTGCTAGACAAGCGACAGCCGACACTGAAGCTTTCTTT
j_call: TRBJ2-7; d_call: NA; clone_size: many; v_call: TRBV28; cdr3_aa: CASGISYEQYF; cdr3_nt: TGTGCCAGCGGGATATCCTACGAGCAGTACTTC
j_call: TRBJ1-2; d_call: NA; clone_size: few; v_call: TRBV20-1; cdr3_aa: CSARVGAAGYTF; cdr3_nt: TGCAGTGCTAGAGTGGGTGCAGCTGGCTACACCTTC
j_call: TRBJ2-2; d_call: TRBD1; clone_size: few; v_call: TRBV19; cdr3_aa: CASTQTGGHTGELFF; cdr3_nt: TGTGCCAGTACCCAGACAGGGGGACACACCGGGGAGCTGTTTTTT
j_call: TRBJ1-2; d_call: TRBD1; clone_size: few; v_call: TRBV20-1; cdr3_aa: CSASLDITGALYGYTF; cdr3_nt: TGCAGTGCCTCCCTCGATATCACAGGGGCCCTCTATGGCTACACCTTC
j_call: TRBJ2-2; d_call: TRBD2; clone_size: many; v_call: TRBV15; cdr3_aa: CATSLSGSNTGELFF; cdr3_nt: TGTGCCACCAGCCTGAGCGGGAGTAACACCGGGGAGCTGTTTTTT
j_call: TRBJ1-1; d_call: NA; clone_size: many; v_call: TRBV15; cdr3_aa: CATSRGGVTEAFF; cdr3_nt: TGTGCCACCAGCAGAGGAGGAGTTACTGAAGCTTTCTTT
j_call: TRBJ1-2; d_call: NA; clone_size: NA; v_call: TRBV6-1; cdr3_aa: CASHRDERGYTF; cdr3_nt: TGTGCCAGCCACAGGGACGAACGTGGCTACACCTTC
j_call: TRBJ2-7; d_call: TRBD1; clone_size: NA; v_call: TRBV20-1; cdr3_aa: CSARKTGVVYEQYF; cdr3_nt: TGCAGTGCTAGAAAGACAGGGGTTGTATACGAGCAGTACTTC
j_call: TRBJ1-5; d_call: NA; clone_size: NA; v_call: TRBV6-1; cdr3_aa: CASSRTVNSNQPQHF; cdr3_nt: TGTGCCAGCAGTCGGACAGTCAATAGCAATCAGCCCCAGCATTTT
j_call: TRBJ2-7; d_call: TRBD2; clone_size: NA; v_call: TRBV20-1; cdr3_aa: CSAKGTSGRAYEQYF; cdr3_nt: TGCAGTGCTAAGGGTACTAGCGGGAGGGCCTACGAGCAGTACTTC
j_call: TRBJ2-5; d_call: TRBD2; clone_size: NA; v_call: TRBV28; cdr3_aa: CASRRLAAVGETQYF; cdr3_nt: TGTGCCAGCAGACGACTAGCGGCGGTTGGGGAGACCCAGTACTTC
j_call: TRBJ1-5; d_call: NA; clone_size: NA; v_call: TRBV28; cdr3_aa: CASSFRGRQPQHF; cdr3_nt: TGTGCCAGCAGTTTCAGGGGTCGACAGCCCCAGCATTTT
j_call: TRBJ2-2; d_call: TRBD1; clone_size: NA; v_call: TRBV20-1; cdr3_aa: CSARGFRGTEALNTGELFF; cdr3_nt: TGCAGTGCTAGAGGGTTTCGAGGGACAGAGGCCCTGAACACCGGGGAGCTGTTTTTT
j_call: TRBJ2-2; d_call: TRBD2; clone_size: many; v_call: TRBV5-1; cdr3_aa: CASSHLAANTGELFF; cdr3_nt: TGCGCCAGCAGCCACCTAGCGGCGAACACCGGGGAGCTGTTTTTT
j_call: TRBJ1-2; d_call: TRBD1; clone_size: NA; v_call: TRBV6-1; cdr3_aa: CASSPRDRNYGYTF; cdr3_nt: TGTGCCAGCAGTCCTCGGGACAGAAACTATGGCTACACCTTC
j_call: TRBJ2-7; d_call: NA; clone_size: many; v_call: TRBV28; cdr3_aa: CASSTEQGSGSYEQYF; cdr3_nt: TGTGCCAGCAGTACCGAACAGGGATCCGGATCCTACGAGCAGTACTTC
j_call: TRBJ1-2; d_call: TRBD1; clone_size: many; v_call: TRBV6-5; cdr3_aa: CASSYSTGGFGYTF; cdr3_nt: TGTGCCAGCAGTTACTCCACAGGGGGCTTTGGCTACACCTTC
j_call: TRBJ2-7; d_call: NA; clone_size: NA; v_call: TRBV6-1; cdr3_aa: CASETTGWGEQYF; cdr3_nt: TGTGCCAGCGAGACGACGGGATGGGGCGAGCAGTACTTC
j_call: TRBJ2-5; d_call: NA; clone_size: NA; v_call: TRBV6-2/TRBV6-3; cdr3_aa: CASIRSPIQETQYF; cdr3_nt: TGTGCCAGCATCCGAAGTCCGATCCAAGAGACCCAGTACTTC
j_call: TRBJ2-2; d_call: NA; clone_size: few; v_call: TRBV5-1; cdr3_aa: CASSLVPTANTGELFF; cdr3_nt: TGCGCCAGCAGCTTGGTCCCGACAGCGAACACCGGGGAGCTGTTTTTT
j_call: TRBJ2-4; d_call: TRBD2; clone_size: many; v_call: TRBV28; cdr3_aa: CASSSAGVRNIQYF; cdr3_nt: TGTGCCAGCAGTTCAGCGGGAGTAAGGAACATTCAGTACTTC
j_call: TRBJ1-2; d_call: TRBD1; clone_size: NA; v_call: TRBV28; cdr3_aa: CASRGTGSANYGYTF; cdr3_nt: TGTGCCAGCAGGGGGACAGGGTCAGCTAACTATGGCTACACCTTC
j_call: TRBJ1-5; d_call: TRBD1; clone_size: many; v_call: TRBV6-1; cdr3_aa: CATRDRVGQPQHF; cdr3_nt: TGTGCCACCAGAGACAGGGTCGGGCAGCCCCAGCATTTT
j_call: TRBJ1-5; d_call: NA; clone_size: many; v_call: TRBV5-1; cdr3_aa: CASSFGGIDQPQHF; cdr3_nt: TGCGCCAGCAGCTTCGGGGGGATCGATCAGCCCCAGCATTTT
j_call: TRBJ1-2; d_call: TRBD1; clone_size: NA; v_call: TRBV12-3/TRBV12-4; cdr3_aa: CASRPIGTGGNGYTF; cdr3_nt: TGTGCCAGCAGACCAATCGGGACAGGGGGCAATGGCTACACCTTC
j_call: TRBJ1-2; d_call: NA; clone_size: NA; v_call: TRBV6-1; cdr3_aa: CASSFRTGLLRDGYTF; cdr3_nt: TGTGCCAGCAGCTTTAGAACAGGTCTTCTTCGGGATGGCTACACCTTC
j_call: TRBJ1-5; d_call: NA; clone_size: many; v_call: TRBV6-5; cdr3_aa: CASRVGPGQPQHF; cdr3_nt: TGTGCCAGCAGAGTGGGCCCGGGGCAGCCCCAGCATTTT
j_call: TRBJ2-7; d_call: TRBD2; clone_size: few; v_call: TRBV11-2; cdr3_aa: CASSSQGTSENYEQYF; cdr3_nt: TGTGCCAGCAGCTCCCAAGGGACTAGCGAGAACTACGAGCAGTACTTC
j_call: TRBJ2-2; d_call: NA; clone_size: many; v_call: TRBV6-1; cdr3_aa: CASSEFDKRATGELFF; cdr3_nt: TGTGCCAGCAGTGAATTTGATAAGAGGGCCACCGGGGAGCTGTTTTTT
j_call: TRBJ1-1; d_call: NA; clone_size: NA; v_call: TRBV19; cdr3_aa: CASGTLGTEAFF; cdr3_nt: TGTGCCAGTGGCACCCTCGGGACTGAAGCTTTCTTT
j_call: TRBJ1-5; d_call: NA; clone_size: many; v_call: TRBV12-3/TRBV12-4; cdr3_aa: CASSRTVDQPQHF; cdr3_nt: TGTGCCAGCTCTAGGACAGTCGATCAGCCCCAGCATTTT
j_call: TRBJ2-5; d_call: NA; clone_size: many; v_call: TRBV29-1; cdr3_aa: CSAGGTFQETQYF; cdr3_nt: TGCAGCGCCGGGGGGACATTCCAAGAGACCCAGTACTTC
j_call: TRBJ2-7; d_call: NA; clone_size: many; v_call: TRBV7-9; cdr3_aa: CASSYRGGYEQYF; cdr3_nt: TGTGCCAGCAGTTACAGGGGGGGCTACGAGCAGTACTTC